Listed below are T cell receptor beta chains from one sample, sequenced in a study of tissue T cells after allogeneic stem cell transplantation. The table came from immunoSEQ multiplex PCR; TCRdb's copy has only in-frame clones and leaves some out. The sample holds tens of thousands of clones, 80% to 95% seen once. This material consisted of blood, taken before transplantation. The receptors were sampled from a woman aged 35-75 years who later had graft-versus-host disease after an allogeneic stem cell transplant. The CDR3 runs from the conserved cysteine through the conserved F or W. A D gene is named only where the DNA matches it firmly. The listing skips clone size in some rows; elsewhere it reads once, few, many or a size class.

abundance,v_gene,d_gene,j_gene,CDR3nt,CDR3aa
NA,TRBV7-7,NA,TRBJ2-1,TGTGCTAGCAGTCGTTACGGACTTAGGGATGAGCAGTTCTTC,CASSRYGLRDEQFF
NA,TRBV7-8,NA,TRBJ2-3,TGTGCCAGCAGCTTAGGGAGGGCCGCAGATACGCAGTATTTT,CASSLGRAADTQYF
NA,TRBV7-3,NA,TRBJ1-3,TGTGCCAGCAGCTCTAGGGACTTCCTAAGTGGAAACACCATATATTTT,CASSSRDFLSGNTIYF
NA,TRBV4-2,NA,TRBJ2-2,TGTGCCAGCAGCCACAGTTCCACTCCCGGGGAGCTGTTTTTT,CASSHSSTPGELFF
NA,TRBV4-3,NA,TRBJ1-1,TGCGCCAGCAGCCAAGATCGGAGCTCCACTGAAGCTTTCTTT,CASSQDRSSTEAFF
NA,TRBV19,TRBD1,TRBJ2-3,TGTGCCAGTAAAGGCCGAGACAGGGATACAGATACGCAGTATTTT,CASKGRDRDTDTQYF
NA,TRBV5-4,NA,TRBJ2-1,TGTGCCAGCAGCTTGGAGCGAGAGCAGTTCTTC,CASSLEREQFF
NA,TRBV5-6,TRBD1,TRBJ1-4,TGTGCCAGCAGCTTGATGACAGGGGGGGATGAAAAACTGTTTTTT,CASSLMTGGDEKLFF
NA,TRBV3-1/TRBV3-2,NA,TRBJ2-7,TGTGCCAGCAGCCAAAGCAGGCCCCCCTACGAGCAGTACTTC,CASSQSRPPYEQYF
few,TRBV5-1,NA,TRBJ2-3,TGCGCCAGCAGCTTTACAGCCAGAAACACAGATACGCAGTATTTT,CASSFTARNTDTQYF
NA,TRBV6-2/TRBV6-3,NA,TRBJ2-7,TGTGCCAGCAGTCGTCCTGCCGCCTACGAGCAGTACTTC,CASSRPAAYEQYF
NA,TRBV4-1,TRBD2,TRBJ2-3,TGCGCCAGCAGCCAGGGGACTAGCGGGCTATTTTCTAGCACAGATACGCAGTATTTT,CASSQGTSGLFSSTDTQYF
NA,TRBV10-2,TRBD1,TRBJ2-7,TGCGCCAGCAGTGAGTCCGACAGGGCCCACTACGAGCAGTACTTC,CASSESDRAHYEQYF
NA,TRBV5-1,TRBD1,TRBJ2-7,TGCGCCAGCAGCTCCGGGACAGTAGAGTACGAGCAGTACTTC,CASSSGTVEYEQYF
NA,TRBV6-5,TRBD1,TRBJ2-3,TGTGCCAGCAGCCGACAGGGGGTTAAAGATACGCAGTATTTT,CASSRQGVKDTQYF
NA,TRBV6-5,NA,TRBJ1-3,TGTGCCAGCAGGGACTGGTCAAACACCATATATTTT,CASRDWSNTIYF
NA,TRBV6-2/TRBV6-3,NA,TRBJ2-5,TGTGCCAGCAGCCGTACAACACGGTACCAAGAGACCCAGTACTTC,CASSRTTRYQETQYF
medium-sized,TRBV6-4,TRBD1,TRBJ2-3,TGTGCCAGCAGTGGGACAGGCGGCACAGATACGCAGTATTTT,CASSGTGGTDTQYF
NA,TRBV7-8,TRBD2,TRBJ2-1,TGTGCCAGCAGCCCCTCTAGCGGGAGTAGGAATGAGCAGTTCTTC,CASSPSSGSRNEQFF
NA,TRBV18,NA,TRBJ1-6,TGTGCCAGCTCACCTCCGACCGTTCGGGGACCCCTCCACTTT,CASSPPTVRGPLHF
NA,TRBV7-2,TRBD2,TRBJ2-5,TGTGCCAGCAGCCTTAGCGGGCACCAAGAGACCCAGTACTTC,CASSLSGHQETQYF
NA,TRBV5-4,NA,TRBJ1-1,TGTGCCAGCAGCTTGGACTCTCATCCGAACACTGAAGCTTTCTTT,CASSLDSHPNTEAFF
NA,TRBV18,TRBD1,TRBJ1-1,TGTGCCAGCTCACCCTTAGACAGGGGGGGGAACACTGAAGCTTTCTTT,CASSPLDRGGNTEAFF
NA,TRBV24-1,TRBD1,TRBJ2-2,TGTGCCACCAGTGACACCGGGACAGGGGGCGGATTAGCCAGATACACCGGGGAGCTGTTTTTT,CATSDTGTGGGLARYTGELFF
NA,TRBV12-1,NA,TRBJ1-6,TGTGCCAGCAGCTTAAAACAGGGGAAAGTAAATAATTCACCCCTCCACTTT,CASSLKQGKVNNSPLHF
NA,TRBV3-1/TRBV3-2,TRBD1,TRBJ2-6,TGTGCCAGCAGCCGAGTCAGGGGGCCTTCTGGGGCCAACGTCCTGACTTTC,CASSRVRGPSGANVLTF
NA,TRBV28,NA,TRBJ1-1,TGTGCCAGCAGTTTATGGGGCAGATTGAACACTGAAGCTTTCTTT,CASSLWGRLNTEAFF
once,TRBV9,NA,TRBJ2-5,TGTGCCAGCAGCGTAGGTGGGGCGCCCCTGGAGACCCAGTACTTC,CASSVGGAPLETQYF
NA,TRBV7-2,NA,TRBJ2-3,TGTGCCAGCACTCGCAGAGCCTCAGGAGATACGCAGTATTTT,CASTRRASGDTQYF
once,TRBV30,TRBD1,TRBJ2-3,TGTGCCTGGAGTAAAACAGGGGTAGCAACAGATACGCAGTATTTT,CAWSKTGVATDTQYF
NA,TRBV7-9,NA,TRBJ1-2,TGTGCCAGCAGCTTACCCGGACTTGGCTACACCTTC,CASSLPGLGYTF
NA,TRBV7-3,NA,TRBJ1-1,TGTGCCAGCAGCTTAATGACGAACACTGAAGCTTTCTTT,CASSLMTNTEAFF
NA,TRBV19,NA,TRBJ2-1,TGTGCCAGTAGTATCGCGGGAAGCTCCTACAATGAGCAGTTCTTC,CASSIAGSSYNEQFF
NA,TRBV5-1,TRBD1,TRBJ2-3,TGCGCCAGCAGCTGGGGGACAGGGGGCACAGATACGCAGTATTTT,CASSWGTGGTDTQYF
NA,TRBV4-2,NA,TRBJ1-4,TGTGCCAGCAGCCAAGCGTCGTCTGCAACTAATGAAAAACTGTTTTTT,CASSQASSATNEKLFF
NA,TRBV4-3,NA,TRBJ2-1,TGCGCCAGCAGCCAAGATTGGGGGAGAAAGTACAATGAGCAGTTCTTC,CASSQDWGRKYNEQFF
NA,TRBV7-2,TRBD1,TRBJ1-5,TGTGCCAGCAGCTCCCAGGGGCAGGGGGGTCAGCCCCAGCATTTT,CASSSQGQGGQPQHF
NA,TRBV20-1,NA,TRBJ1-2,TGCAGTGCTAGAGTCAGCTATGGCTACACCTTC,CSARVSYGYTF
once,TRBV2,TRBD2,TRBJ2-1,TGTGCCACCCAAAGGACTAGCGTCTACAATGAGCAGTTCTTC,CATQRTSVYNEQFF
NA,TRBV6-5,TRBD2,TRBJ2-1,TGTGCCAGCAGTCTGACTAGCGGGGGCTTGTATGAGCAGTTCTTC,CASSLTSGGLYEQFF
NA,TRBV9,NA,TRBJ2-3,TGTGCCAGCAGCGGAGTGAGTAGCACAGATACGCAGTATTTT,CASSGVSSTDTQYF
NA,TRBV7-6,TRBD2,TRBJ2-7,TGTGCCAGCAGCCAGGGACTACCATTAAGCTACGAGCAGTACTTC,CASSQGLPLSYEQYF